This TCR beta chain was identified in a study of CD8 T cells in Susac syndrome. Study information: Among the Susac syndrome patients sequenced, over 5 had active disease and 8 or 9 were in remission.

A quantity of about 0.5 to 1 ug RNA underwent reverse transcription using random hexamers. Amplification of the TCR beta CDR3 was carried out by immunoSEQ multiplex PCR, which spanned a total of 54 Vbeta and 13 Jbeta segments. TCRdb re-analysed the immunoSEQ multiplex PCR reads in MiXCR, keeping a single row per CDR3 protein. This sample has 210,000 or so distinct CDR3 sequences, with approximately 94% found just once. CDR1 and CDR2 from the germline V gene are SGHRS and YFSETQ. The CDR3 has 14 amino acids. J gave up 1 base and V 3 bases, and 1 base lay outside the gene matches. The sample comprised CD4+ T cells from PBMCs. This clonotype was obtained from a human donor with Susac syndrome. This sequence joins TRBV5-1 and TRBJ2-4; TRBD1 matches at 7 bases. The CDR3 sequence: CASSWDSAKNIQYF. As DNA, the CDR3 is TGCGCCAGCAGCTGGGACAGTGCCAAAAACATTCAGTACTTC.